The 16 T cell receptor beta chains reported below all come from one sample, sequenced in a study of T cells in Graves' hyperthyroidism and ophthalmopathy (dated by TCRdb to about 2019). Receptors were amplified or captured by multiplex PCR. Sequencing relied on an Illumina HiSeq 2000. TCR beta CDR3 regions were amplified from RNA transcripts. A first-round RT-PCR of the TCR CDR3 used the HTBI primer set with the Qiagen OneStep RT-PCR kit. TCRdb handled the public reads itself, with Q25 trimming in fastp and clone calling in MiXCR, and kept productive beta chains. When rows share a CDR3 protein, they turn into one entry using the most common DNA and genes. Across this sample there are a few hundred thousand distinct CDR3 sequences, with roughly 13% seen only once. The ten largest clones add up to around 21% of the sample. The material sequenced was blood. These receptors were collected from a man aged 25 to 45 with Graves' hyperthyroidism that later progressed to Graves' ophthalmopathy.

This clonotype appeared many times. This chain joins TRBV28 and TRBJ2-7; D might be TRBD2 (6 bases). Per germline, CDR1 MDHEN and CDR2 SYDVKM. This CDR3 has 13 residues. With 5 bases removed from V and 1 base from J, the gap between germline ends came to 9 bases. The CDR3 nucleotides read TGTGCCAGCAGTACGACTAGTTCCTACGAGCAGTACTTC. This encodes CASSTTSSYEQYF. Variable domain in full (rest from reference TRBV28 and TRBJ2-7): DVKVTQSSRYLVKRTGEKVFLECVQDMDHENMFWYRQDPGLGLRLIYFSYDVKMKEKGDIPEGYSVSREKKERFSLILESASTNQTSMYLCASSTTSSYEQYFGPGTRLTVT.

This clonotype turned up a few times. V and J are TRBV18 and TRBJ1-2, with 7 positions matching TRBD1. Losses at the gene ends were 0 bases for V and 7 bases for J; bases not matched to a gene: 14. CDR1 and CDR2 (germline): KGHSH, LQKENI. The CDR3 sequence is 17 residues long. This CDR3 reads CASSPPSRPYRGSGYTF. CDR3 sequence (DNA): TGTGCCAGCTCACCACCGAGTCGTCCTTACAGGGGCTCTGGCTACACCTTC. The full variable domain, rest sourced from reference TRBV18 and TRBJ1-2, is NAGVMQNPRHLVRRRGQEARLRCSPMKGHSHVYWYRQLPEEGLKFMVYLQKENIIDESGMPKERFSAEFPKEGPSILRIQQVVRGDSAAYFCASSPPSRPYRGSGYTFGSGTRLTVV.

V is TRBV20-1 and J is TRBJ2-3, with 14 bases aligning to TRBD2. In germline, CDR1 is DFQATT, CDR2 SNEGSKA (reference sequence). This CDR3 is 19 amino acids long. Germline trimming cut 4 bases from V and 4 bases from J; bases unmatched to any gene: 16. The CDR3 loop is CSATPTSGGVPGISDTQYF. The CDR3 DNA reads as TGCAGTGCTACCCCGACTAGCGGGGGGGTCCCAGGAATCTCAGATACGCAGTATTTT.

This chain joins TRBV4-2 and TRBJ2-3, with a weak D call TRBD2 (6 bases). The V end was cut by 0 bases, the J end by 3 bases, with 16 bases between. Germline assignment: CDR1 LGHNA and CDR2 YNFKEQ. CDR3 length: 17 residues. CDR3 sequence (DNA): TGTGCCAGCAGCCAAGAGTACCAGGGCGGACTAACAGATACGCAGTATTTT. Protein sequence: CASSQEYQGGLTDTQYF.

V usage is TRBV4-1 and J usage is TRBJ1-4; a weak D match, TRBD1 (6 bases). Trimming stripped 7 bases from V and 7 bases from J, with 22 bases between. This CDR3 comprises 16 residues. Germline V gene data show CDR1 as MGHRA and CDR2 as YSYEKL. The CDR3 nucleotides read TGCGCCAGCAAACCTCGTACAGGGTTTGGAGGTGAAAAACTGTTTTTT. The encoded protein is CASKPRTGFGGEKLFF.

This sequence joins TRBV20-1 and TRBJ1-3; the match to TRBD1 covers 7 bases. The CDR3 runs to 13 residues. Germline CDR1 is DFQATT and CDR2 is SNEGSKA (reference sequence). The V segment lost 5 bases and the J segment 4 bases; nucleotides outside the gene matches: 5. CDR3 amino acids: CSAPSGGGNTIYF. CDR3 nucleotides: TGCAGTGCTCCCTCAGGGGGAGGAAACACCATATATTTT.

This clonotype has a count of ten or more. The rearrangement links TRBV7-2 to TRBJ1-5, with 8 bases matching TRBD1. Germline trimming cut 1 base from V and 8 bases from J; bases unmatched to any gene: 4. The germline V gene encodes CDR1 SGHTA and CDR2 FQGNSA. The CDR3 length is 14 residues. CDR3 residues: CASSLGQGAKPQHF. The CDR3 DNA sequence: TGTGCCAGCAGCTTAGGCCAGGGGGCGAAGCCCCAGCATTTT.

This chain links TRBV4-2 with TRBJ2-1; TRBD2 aligns across 9 bases. The junction had 20 bases not matched to a gene; V was cut back by 4 bases and J by 7 bases. This CDR3 region has 19 residues. Looked up from germline, CDR1 is LGHNA and CDR2 is YNFKEQ. Written as DNA, the CDR3 is TGTGCCAGCAGCCCAAGGGCGCTAGCGGGGACCCGGGCTTGGAATGAGCAGTTCTTC. Translation gives CASSPRALAGTRAWNEQFF.

In its sample, this clonotype was seen once. The J gene is TRBJ2-1, the V gene TRBV14; D call uncertain. V shed 0 bases and J shed 8 bases, with 8 bases lying between them. This CDR3 contains 13 residues. Germline V gene sequence: CDR1 SGHDN, CDR2 FVKESK. The CDR3 nucleotides are TGTGCCAGCAGCCAAGAGGTTGCAGATGAGCAGTTCTTC. It is translated as CASSQEVADEQFF.

This clonotype was counted between two and nine times. The rearrangement joins TRBV7-9 to TRBJ2-2, with a tentative D call TRBD2 (5 bases). Germline CDR1 is SEHNR and CDR2 is FQNEAQ (reference sequence). This CDR3 has 15 residues. Trimming pared 4 bases from V and 0 bases from J, leaving 9 bases between. CDR3 residues: CASSSLASNTGELFF. CDR3 DNA: TGTGCCAGCAGCTCCCTAGCCTCGAACACCGGGGAGCTGTTTTTT.

In its sample, this clonotype was seen many times. This chain links TRBV7-6 with TRBJ1-2, with TRBD1 identical over 7 bases. The germline gives CDR1 SGHVS, CDR2 FNYEAQ. The CDR3 spans 13 residues. V shed 8 bases, J shed 0 bases, and the junction held 3 bases outside the gene matches. The CDR3 DNA is TGTGCCAGCGGACAGGACGCTAACTATGGCTACACCTTC. Encoded protein: CASGQDANYGYTF. Full variable domain (rest looked up from reference TRBV7-6 and TRBJ1-2): GAGVSQSPRYKVTKRGQDVALRCDPISGHVSLYWYRQALGQGPEFLTYFNYEAQQDKSGLPNDRFSAERPEGSISTLTIQRTEQRDSAMYRCASGQDANYGYTFGSGTRLTVV.

The chain carries TRBV7-2 and TRBJ2-3; 12 nucleotides match TRBD2. The J segment lost 3 bases and the V segment lost 1 base, leaving 5 bases of the junction unmatched. Germline values: CDR1 SGHTA, CDR2 FQGNSA. The CDR3 runs 17 residues. CDR3 nucleotide sequence: TGTGCCAGCAGCTTAGGTCTGCTAGCGGGGGGGACAGATACGCAGTATTTT. This gives the protein CASSLGLLAGGTDTQYF.

This clonotype showed up many times. V gene TRBV5-1 combines with J gene TRBJ2-3; TRBD2 might be the D (7 bases). Germline values: CDR1 SGHRS, CDR2 YFSETQ. The CDR3 length is 16 residues. V was trimmed by 6 bases and J by 0 bases, leaving 17 bases between them. The DNA for the CDR3 is TGCGCCAGCACTCACAGGGACTACCCTAGCACAGATACGCAGTATTTT. Translation gives CASTHRDYPSTDTQYF.

In its sample, this clonotype was seen many times. The rearrangement joins TRBV6-1 to TRBJ1-5; TRBD1 might be the D (5 bases). Per germline, CDR1 MNHNS and CDR2 SASEGT. This CDR3 region has 18 residues. V lost 5 bases to trimming and J lost 0 bases, with 20 bases between them. As DNA, the CDR3 is TGTGCCAGCAGTTGGCGAACAGGAGGGACCTATAGCAATCAGCCCCAGCATTTT. Translated, it gives CASSWRTGGTYSNQPQHF.

This clonotype has more than one count but fewer than ten. The V call is TRBV11-2, the J call TRBJ2-3, with 14 bases aligning to TRBD2. V lost 4 bases to trimming and J lost 0 bases; unmatched junction nucleotides: 15. This CDR3 contains 21 residues. Germline V gene sequence: CDR1 SGHAT, CDR2 FQNNGV. The CDR3 protein is CASSSTNGLAGGTASTDTQYF. In DNA, the CDR3 is TGTGCCAGCAGCTCGACCAACGGACTAGCGGGGGGTACTGCTAGCACAGATACGCAGTATTTT.

The chain combines TRBV18 with TRBJ2-7, with 7 positions matching TRBD2. The CDR3 consists of 14 residues. The ends lost 0 bases at V and 3 bases at J; junction bases unmatched: 2. Germline loops: CDR1 KGHSH, CDR2 LQKENI. The CDR3 reads CASSPPTGGYEQYF. CDR3 sequence (DNA): TGTGCCAGCTCACCACCTACGGGGGGCTACGAGCAGTACTTC.